This T cell receptor (beta chain) derives from a study of regulatory T cells in long-lasting Graves disease. Investigators prepared the TCR beta libraries by applying iRepertoire HTBI primers and Arm-PCR of CDR3 regions. TCRdb processed the multiplex PCR reads anew with MiXCR; each CDR3 protein has one entry. The sample has around 230,000 distinct CDR3 sequences; around 18% are singletons. The V segment lost 3 bases and the J segment 8 bases; nucleotides outside the gene matches: 12. The CDR3 runs 16 residues. Germline assignment: CDR1 LGHNA and CDR2 YNFKEQ. The table lists this clonotype with many counts. Time point of the sample: newly diagnosed GD, antithyroid drugs for less than 3 months. PBMC-derived RNA was used for the TCR library. EDTA tubes were used for drawing nine milliliters of peripheral blood.

The sequence derives from a female donor with Graves disease. The chain has TRBV4-2 and TRBJ2-1, with 8 bases matching TRBD2. The sample consisted of peripheral blood mononuclear cells (PBMCs), taken at new diagnosis, from a patient treated with antithyroid drugs. CDR3 DNA sequence: TGTGCCAGCAGCCAGAGTACTAGCGGAGGAGGCCATGAGCAGTTCTTC. It yields the protein CASSQSTSGGGHEQFF.